The next 19 T cell receptor beta chains were all read from a single sample in a study of blood T cell repertoires in COVID-19. Clones were sequenced by immunoSEQ multiplex PCR, and TCRdb holds only the in-frame ones, with some missing. Of over 10,000 clones in the sample, around nine tenths were seen once. The sample was peripheral blood. The receptors were sampled from a man older than 75 with acute or convalescent COVID-19.

This clone was detected once. The chain employs TRBV15 and TRBJ2-3; 9 nucleotides line up with TRBD1. The CDR3 is made up of 16 amino acids. Germline V CDR1 and CDR2: LNHNV, YYDKDF (reference sequence). V shed 1 base and J 7 bases; nucleotides not matched to a gene: 9. The CDR3 sequence: CATSRGQGGHGNTQYF. The CDR3 DNA is TGTGCCACCAGCAGAGGACAGGGGGGCCATGGAAATACGCAGTATTTT.

V and J are TRBV7-9 and TRBJ2-5; 7 positions agree with TRBD1. The length of the CDR3 is 13 residues. The V and J ends lost 3 bases and 3 bases, in that order; junction bases with no gene match: 1. The germline V gene has CDR1 SEHNR and CDR2 FQNEAQ (reference sequence). The CDR3 is CASSLTGKETQYF. Here the CDR3 DNA reads TGTGCCAGCAGCTTGACAGGGAAAGAGACCCAGTACTTC. Complete variable domain (other parts from reference TRBV7-9 and TRBJ2-5): DTGVSQNPRHKITKRGQNVTFRCDPISEHNRLYWYRQTLGQGPEFLTYFQNEAQLEKSRLLSDRFSAERPKGSFSTLEIQRTEQGDSAMYLCASSLTGKETQYFGPGTRLLVL.

This clone showed up just once. The rearrangement joins TRBV12-3 or TRBV12-4 to TRBJ2-3; D is ambiguous. Deletions cut 5 bases from V and 5 bases from J, with 5 bases between. This CDR3 region has 11 residues. In DNA, the CDR3 is TGTGCCAGCAGTCCCCAAGATACGCAGTATTTT. It codes for CASSPQDTQYF.

CDR3 region: CASRGLAGRRTDTQYF. The CDR3 DNA follows: TGTGCCAGTCGGGGACTAGCGGGGCGGCGCACAGATACGCAGTATTTT. The chain uses TRBV2 and TRBJ2-3; 13 positions agree with TRBD2. Germline V gives CDR1 SNHLY, CDR2 FYNNEI. This CDR3 contains 16 residues. V lost 9 bases, J lost 1 base, and 7 bases stayed unmatched.

V usage is TRBV11-3 and J usage is TRBJ2-7; possibly TRBD2 for D (6 bases). V dropped 4 bases and J dropped 5 bases, with 18 bases sitting between them. CDR1 and CDR2 from the germline V gene are SGHNT and YENEEA. The CDR3 covers 15 residues. Written as DNA, the CDR3 is TGTGCCAGCAGCTCCCCCCACGGGGGAAAGAACGAGCAGTACTTC. As protein: CASSSPHGGKNEQYF.

This clone was counted a single time. J is TRBJ1-2 and V is TRBV30, with 9 bases lining up with TRBD1. V lost 4 bases to trimming and J lost 8 bases; unmatched junction nucleotides: 14. Germline-derived CDR1 and CDR2 are GTSNPN and SVGIG (reference sequence). CDR3 length equals 15 residues. The CDR3: CAWTALLTGGVGYTF. DNA of the CDR3: TGTGCCTGGACCGCCCTCCTGACAGGGGGGGTGGGCTACACCTTC.

This clone was seen a single time. The genes are TRBV18 and TRBJ2-1, with D possibly being TRBD2 (5 bases). The ends were cut back, 2 bases at V and 10 bases at J, with 9 bases in the middle. The CDR3 is made up of 12 amino acids. Looked up from germline, CDR1 is KGHSH and CDR2 is LQKENI. CDR3 amino acids: CASSPEGGEQFF. The CDR3 region has the DNA TGTGCCAGCTCACCAGAGGGTGGCGAGCAGTTCTTC.

This clone was detected only a few times. This chain links TRBV5-1 with TRBJ2-1; 10 bases fit TRBD1. The CDR3 length is 15 residues. Per the germline V gene, CDR1 is SGHRS and CDR2 is YFSETQ. The V gene end was trimmed by 6 bases and the J gene end by 6 bases; junction bases not matched to a gene: 9. CDR3 sequence reads: CASTPDRGLGNEQFF. DNA for the CDR3: TGCGCCAGCACCCCAGACAGGGGGCTGGGCAATGAGCAGTTCTTC.

The chain joins TRBV30 to TRBJ1-5; D is undetermined. Germline V gene lookup returns CDR1 GTSNPN and CDR2 SVGIG (reference sequence). Trimming removed 0 bases from V and 7 bases from J, with 10 bases in between. CDR3 length: 13 residues. This CDR3 is CAWSVRSRQPQHF. Written as DNA, the CDR3 is TGTGCCTGGAGTGTTAGAAGCCGGCAGCCCCAGCATTTT.

V usage is TRBV6-6 and J usage is TRBJ2-7, with a weak D call TRBD2 (6 bases). The germline V gene has CDR1 MNHNY and CDR2 SVGAGI (reference sequence). Trimming removed 6 bases at V and 5 bases at J, with 20 bases between. The CDR3 spans 15 residues. The CDR3 spells CASSSPLGSLHEQYF. In nucleotides, the CDR3 is TGTGCCAGCAGCTCCCCCCTCGGGAGCCTCCACGAGCAGTACTTC.

V is TRBV2 and J is TRBJ2-1, with no clear D. CDR3 size: 13 residues. Germline V gene data show CDR1 as SNHLY and CDR2 as FYNNEI. V lost 8 bases and J lost 4, with 12 bases in between. This CDR3 reads CASEPETYNEQFF. CDR3 in DNA: TGTGCCAGCGAGCCAGAGACATACAATGAGCAGTTCTTC.

The chain couples TRBV7-2 to TRBJ2-3, with 12 bases lining up with TRBD2. Germline CDR1 and CDR2: SGHTA and FQGNSA. The CDR3 is 18 residues long. The V segment lost 5 bases and the J segment 6 bases; nucleotides outside the gene matches: 15. The chain's CDR3 is CASSPQFGLAGLGDTQYF. As DNA, the CDR3 is TGTGCCAGCAGCCCCCAATTCGGACTAGCGGGGTTAGGTGATACGCAGTATTTT.

The rearrangement uses TRBV4-1 and TRBJ2-1; a weak D match, TRBD2 (6 bases). The germline gives CDR1 MGHRA, CDR2 YSYEKL. CDR3 size: 15 residues. V lost 5 bases and J lost 7, with 18 bases in between. As DNA, the CDR3 is TGCGCCAGCAGCACGACGGGGCAGGGAGGAAATGAGCAGTTCTTC. It yields the protein CASSTTGQGGNEQFF.

The chain employs TRBV6-1 and TRBJ1-3; the match to TRBD1 covers 9 bases. CDR1 is MNHNS and CDR2 is SASEGT in the germline V gene. V was clipped by 3 bases and J by 7 bases; unmatched bases: 7. The CDR3 loop spans 15 amino acids. CDR3 protein: CASSDDRGSMNTIYF. DNA for the CDR3: TGTGCCAGCAGTGACGACAGGGGGTCAATGAACACCATATATTTT.

This clone was counted only a few times. This chain links TRBV10-1 with TRBJ1-1; TRBD1 aligns across 10 bases. Germline loops: CDR1 WNHNN, CDR2 SYGVQD (reference sequence). Unmatched junction bases numbered 7, after V lost 5 bases and J lost 13 bases. The CDR3 totals 12 residues. This CDR3 reads CASSSGQGQNFF. The DNA of the CDR3 is TGCGCCAGCAGTTCGGGACAGGGGCAAAATTTCTTT.

This clone has only one observation. The J gene is TRBJ1-2, the V gene TRBV3-1 (or the pseudogene TRBV3-2), with D unclear. Germline CDR1 and CDR2: LGHDT and YNNKEL (reference sequence). This CDR3 has 12 amino acids. V was shortened by 1 base and J by 8 bases, with 8 bases between the two germline ends. The chain's CDR3 is CASSQVGRGYTF. The DNA of the CDR3 is TGTGCCAGCAGCCAAGTTGGCCGCGGCTACACCTTC.

The CDR3: CASSPGTDLNGYTF. The CDR3 nucleotides are TGTGCCAGCAGCCCCGGGACAGATTTGAATGGCTACACCTTC. This chain uses TRBV5-4 with TRBJ1-2, with TRBD1 identical over 7 bases. Germline CDR1 SGHNT, CDR2 YYREEE (reference sequence). The V gene end was trimmed by 4 bases and the J gene end by 6 bases; junction bases not matched to a gene: 9. CDR3 length: 14 amino acids.

In DNA form, the CDR3 reads TGTGCCAGCAGCCCTCTAAATATTTACGGTCATCAGCGGGACTACGAGCAGTACTTC. Protein: CASSPLNIYGHQRDYEQYF. V and J are TRBV3-1 (or the pseudogene TRBV3-2) and TRBJ2-7, with 7 bases fitting TRBD2. With 4 bases clipped from V and 3 bases from J, the junction kept 21 bases outside the gene matches. The germline CDR1 and CDR2 sequences are LGHDT and YNNKEL (reference sequence). This CDR3 has 19 residues.

The chain couples TRBV29-1 to TRBJ2-1; the match to TRBD1 covers 9 bases. The germline V gene encodes CDR1 SQVTM and CDR2 ANQGSEA. This CDR3 has 14 residues. J gave up 12 bases and V 1 base, and 10 bases lay outside the gene matches. The CDR3 sequence is CSVEAGTGTGRQFF. The CDR3 region has the DNA TGCAGCGTTGAAGCCGGGACAGGGACCGGGAGGCAGTTCTTC.